One and the same sample provided the 20 T cell receptor beta chains below, sequenced in a study of response to subunit inactivated influenza vaccine. TCRdb reprocessed the RT-PCR reads via MiXCR and lists one record per CDR3 protein. The table has some 520,000 distinct CDR3 sequences, approximately 15% seen once; the top ten hold less than 4%. This material consisted of CD4+ T cells sorted from PBMCs, taken 23 to 25 months after vaccination. The receptors originated from a man between 50 and 75 years old who received an inactivated influenza vaccine.

In this sample, this clonotype turned up many times. V and J are TRBV12-3 or TRBV12-4 and TRBJ2-7, with TRBD1 identical over 7 bases. Trimming at V came to 6 bases and at J to 4 bases, leaving 3 bases not matched to a gene. CDR3 length: 12 amino acids. In DNA, the CDR3 is TGTGCCAGCAGCCCGGGACAGTACGAGCAGTACTTC. Translated, it gives CASSPGQYEQYF.

The genes are TRBV5-6 and TRBJ2-7, with D unresolved. The ends were cut back, 0 bases at V and 2 bases at J, with 9 bases in the middle. The CDR3 has 14 residues. Germline V gene lookup returns CDR1 SGHDT and CDR2 YYEEEE. CDR3 sequence reads: CASSLDGNAYEQYF. CDR3 sequence (DNA): TGTGCCAGCAGCTTGGATGGGAACGCCTACGAGCAGTACTTC.

V is TRBV20-1 and J is TRBJ2-1, with 9 bases lining up with TRBD1. Germline assignment: CDR1 DFQATT and CDR2 SNEGSKA (reference sequence). Trimming removed 6 bases from V and 2 bases from J; junction bases left unmatched: 5. This CDR3 contains 14 residues. In DNA form, the CDR3 reads TGCAGTGCCCTAGGACAGGGGACCTACAATGAGCAGTTCTTC. Residues: CSALGQGTYNEQFF.

Only a few counts were recorded for this clonotype. The V gene is TRBV20-1, the J gene TRBJ2-6; possible D gene TRBD2, 6 bases. The CDR3 is 15 amino acids. V dropped 1 base and J dropped 5 bases, with 12 bases sitting between them. The germline V gene encodes CDR1 DFQATT and CDR2 SNEGSKA (reference sequence). Written as DNA, the CDR3 is TGCAGTGCTAGAGTTGGAGGGATCAGGGCCAACGTCCTGACTTTC. Translating it yields CSARVGGIRANVLTF.

The V gene is TRBV4-3, the J gene TRBJ2-5; TRBD2 aligns across 8 bases. Germline CDR1 is LGHNA and CDR2 is YSLEER. The CDR3 is 13 residues long. V gave up 1 base and J gave up 7 bases; unmatched junction bases: 2. CDR3 in DNA: TGCGCCAGCAGCCAAGTCCGGGAGGGGACCCAGTACTTC. Its protein product is CASSQVREGTQYF.

This CDR3 is CASSPRDLTRLKAFF. CDR3 nucleotides: TGTGCCAGCAGTCCTCGGGACCTAACGAGGCTGAAAGCTTTCTTT. The chain carries TRBV6-2 or TRBV6-3 and TRBJ1-1; D might be TRBD1 (5 bases). V was cut by 5 bases and J by 9 bases, with 22 bases left in between. CDR1 and CDR2 from the germline V gene are MNHEY and SVGEGT. This CDR3 is 15 amino acids long.

This clonotype has only a few counts. The rearrangement joins TRBV11-3 to TRBJ2-2; 7 bases line up with TRBD1. The CDR3 consists of 13 residues. Germline-derived CDR1 and CDR2 are SGHNT and YENEEA. The V and J ends lost 5 bases and 7 bases, in that order; junction bases with no gene match: 4. In DNA form, the CDR3 reads TGTGCCAGCAGCCCGACAGGGCACGGGGAGCTGTTTTTT. Its protein is CASSPTGHGELFF.

This clonotype was observed a handful of times. This chain connects TRBV5-1 to TRBJ2-5, with 12 bases lining up with TRBD2. CDR3 length: 16 residues. CDR1 and CDR2 (germline): SGHRS, YFSETQ. V shed 4 bases, J shed 1 base, and the junction held 5 bases outside the gene matches. The CDR3 here is CASSGGLAGRQETQYF. The CDR3 DNA reads TGCGCCAGCAGCGGGGGACTAGCGGGCCGCCAAGAGACCCAGTACTTC.

This clonotype appeared many times. The gene calls are TRBV21-1 and TRBJ2-7. TRBV21-1 counts as a pseudogene. The CDR3 is 13 residues long. The CDR3 coding sequence is TGTGCCAGCAGCACCGGCCGCCGCTACGAGCAGTACTTC. The encoded protein is CASSTGRRYEQYF.

V usage is TRBV12-3 or TRBV12-4 and J usage is TRBJ1-5, with D tentatively TRBD1 (5 bases). The CDR3 loop spans 13 amino acids. The ends were cut back, 6 bases at V and 7 bases at J, with 13 bases in the middle. Written as DNA, the CDR3 is TGTGCCAGCAGCAGCAGCAGGGAACAGCCCCAGCATTTT. It translates to CASSSSREQPQHF.

This clonotype appeared many times. The chain recombines TRBV7-9 with TRBJ1-1, with D hard to call. Per germline, CDR1 SEHNR and CDR2 FQNEAQ (reference sequence). Trimming removed 5 bases at V and 5 bases at J, with 12 bases between. The CDR3 length is 13 residues. CDR3 region: CASSLFSETEAFF. CDR3 sequence (DNA): TGTGCCAGCAGCCTCTTCTCGGAGACTGAAGCTTTCTTT.

V usage is TRBV2 and J usage is TRBJ2-1, with D hard to call. The CDR3 extends over 14 amino acids. CDR1 is SNHLY, CDR2 FYNNEI, per germline. Trimming shortened V by 6 bases and J by 5 bases, and 14 bases separated the two germline ends. In DNA, the CDR3 is TGTGCCAGCAGATCATTAAGGAAAAACAATGAGCAGTTCTTC. Amino acids: CASRSLRKNNEQFF.

The chain carries TRBV4-2 and TRBJ1-5; maybe TRBD1 (5 bases). Trimming took off 0 bases at V and 7 bases at J, with 13 bases between the two ends. CDR1 and CDR2 from the germline V gene are LGHNA and YNFKEQ. CDR3 size: 15 residues. CDR3 sequence (DNA): TGTGCCAGCAGCCAAGACTTGGGGGGTAAGCAGCCCCAGCATTTT. Residues: CASSQDLGGKQPQHF.

This clonotype was counted between two and nine times. The chain links TRBV20-1 to TRBJ1-5, with a possible D match to TRBD1 (5 bases). Germline-derived CDR1 and CDR2 are DFQATT and SNEGSKA (reference sequence). Trimming removed 7 bases at V and 3 bases at J, with 13 bases between. The CDR3 is 13 residues long. The CDR3 loop reads CSVPQGFNQPQHF. The CDR3, as DNA: TGCAGTGTTCCCCAGGGTTTCAATCAGCCCCAGCATTTT.

The V call is TRBV20-1, the J call TRBJ2-5; D unresolved. The CDR3 loop spans 12 amino acids. Germline V lookup: CDR1 DFQATT, CDR2 SNEGSKA (reference sequence). V gave up 6 bases and J gave up 5 bases, with 13 bases separating them. The chain's CDR3 is CSALRGRETQYF. DNA for the CDR3: TGCAGTGCCCTTCGCGGAAGGGAGACCCAGTACTTC.

There are many counts of this clonotype. The V gene is TRBV4-1, the J gene TRBJ2-7, with a tentative D call TRBD2 (6 bases). The CDR3 contains 17 residues. Trimming removed 0 bases at V and 3 bases at J, with 18 bases between. Germline CDR1 and CDR2: MGHRA and YSYEKL. The CDR3 region is CASSQEIGTQKNYEQYF. The CDR3, as DNA: TGCGCCAGCAGCCAAGAGATCGGGACTCAAAAAAACTACGAGCAGTACTTC.

J is TRBJ1-5 and V is TRBV20-1; the D gene is possibly TRBD1 (6 bases). The V end was cut by 2 bases, the J end by 3 bases, with 17 bases between. From germline, CDR1 is DFQATT and CDR2 SNEGSKA (reference sequence). There are 16 residues in the CDR3. CDR3 sequence (DNA): TGCAGTGCTAGATATCCCGGACAGCGCAACAATCAGCCCCAGCATTTT. It encodes CSARYPGQRNNQPQHF.

The chain recombines TRBV29-1 with TRBJ2-1; the D gene could be TRBD1 or TRBD2 (5 bases each). CDR1 SQVTM and CDR2 ANQGSEA come from the germline V gene. V dropped 7 bases and J dropped 3 bases, with 19 bases sitting between them. CDR3 size: 15 residues. The CDR3 is CSGQRRVRGYNEQFF. The DNA of the CDR3 is TGCAGCGGCCAACGCAGGGTCCGGGGCTACAATGAGCAGTTCTTC.

This clonotype was detected a few times. This chain uses TRBV16 with TRBJ1-1; D is uncertain. There are 11 residues in the CDR3. Trimming shortened V by 2 bases and J by 10 bases, and 8 bases separated the two germline ends. CDR1 is KGHSY, CDR2 FQNENV, per germline. The CDR3 DNA reads TGTGCCAGCAGCCAACGGCAGTTAGCTTTCTTT. This sequence encodes CASSQRQLAFF.

The J gene is TRBJ2-5, the V gene TRBV20-1; D is perhaps TRBD2 (6 bases). Deletions cut 3 bases from V and 8 bases from J, with 16 bases between. Germline V gene sequence: CDR1 DFQATT, CDR2 SNEGSKA (reference sequence). This CDR3 comprises 13 residues. The CDR3 coding sequence is TGCAGTGCTAGTTTAGGGGACTCCGGCACCCAGTACTTC. It specifies CSASLGDSGTQYF.